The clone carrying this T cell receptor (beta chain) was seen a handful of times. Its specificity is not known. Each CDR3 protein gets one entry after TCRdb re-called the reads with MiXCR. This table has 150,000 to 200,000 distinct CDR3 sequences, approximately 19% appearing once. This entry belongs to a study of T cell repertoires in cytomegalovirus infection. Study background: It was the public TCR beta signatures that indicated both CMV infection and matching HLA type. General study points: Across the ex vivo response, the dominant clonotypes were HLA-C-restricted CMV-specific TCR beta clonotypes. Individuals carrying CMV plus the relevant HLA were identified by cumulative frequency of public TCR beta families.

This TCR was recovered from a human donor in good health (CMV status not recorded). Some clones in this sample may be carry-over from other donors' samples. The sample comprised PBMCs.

As DNA, the CDR3 is TGTGCCAGTGGGGCAAACTACAATGAGCAGTTCTTC. This gives the protein CASGANYNEQFF. This chain connects TRBV19 to TRBJ2-1; maybe TRBD1 (5 bases). The CDR3 covers 12 residues. Germline V gives CDR1 LNHDA, CDR2 SQIVND (reference sequence). The germline V and J ends were trimmed by 8 bases and 3 bases, with 8 bases remaining between them.